This T cell receptor delta chain was documented in a study of gamma-delta T cells after stem cell transplantation. The CDR3 is 15 residues long. TCRdb re-called the RT-PCR reads via CATT. The data contain roughly 850 delta-chain clones, 18% of them singletons. This sequence originates from a human donor. It is not recorded whose cells these are; they may come from a transplant donor. The material sequenced was gamma-delta T cells. No V gene call was produced; the J gene was TRDJ1; TRDD2 is the table's D call, not checked against the DNA. The CDR3: CACDTLSNPTDKLIF. In DNA, the CDR3 is TGTGCCTGTGACACACTCTCTAATCCTACCGATAAACTCATCTTT.